Given below is one T cell receptor (beta chain) in context. This sample is drawn from a study of glioma-infiltrating T cells after dendritic cell vaccination. Sequencing was performed with immunoSEQ multiplex PCR; in TCRdb, only in-frame clones are kept and a portion is missing. The sample consists of some 70,000 clones, about 86% of them appearing once. This CDR3 has 15 amino acids. Deletions cut 3 bases from V and 0 bases from J, with 9 bases between. Per germline, CDR1 SEHNR and CDR2 FQNEAQ (reference sequence). The origin of this receptor is a human donor with glioblastoma. This sample comprised blood, obtained before dendritic cell vaccination. This rearrangement joins TRBV7-9 to TRBJ2-1, with D perhaps matching TRBD1 (5 bases). CDR3 DNA sequence: TGTGCCAGCAGCTTTCCAGGGCACTCCTACAATGAGCAGTTCTTC. Translated, it gives CASSFPGHSYNEQFF.